Listed below are T cell receptor beta chains from one sample, sequenced in a study of cytomegalovirus exposure and HLA in healthy donors. Here immunoSEQ multiplex PCR was the method, and the copy in TCRdb shows in-frame clones only, minus some. The sample lists 150,000 to 170,000 clones, 60% to 85% occurring once. The specimen sequenced was PBMCs. These receptors all come from a woman in her thirties or forties in good health and CMV-seronegative. Each CDR3 is given with its conserved first and last residue. D genes are given only for firm matches. Clone size is not always given. Where it is, it says once, few, many or a class for expanded clones.

TRBV27,.,.,TRBJ2-3,TGTGCCAGCAGTTTCAGGGGGACTACAGATACGCAGTATTTT,CASSFRGTTDTQYF
TRBV7-8,.,.,TRBJ2-5,TGTGCCAGCAGCGCCCCAAAGGGGGTTGGTTCAGAGACCCAGTACTTC,CASSAPKGVGSETQYF
TRBV5-4,.,.,TRBJ2-2,TGTGCCAGCAGCTTGCGGGGGGCGCGTAGCGGGGAGCTGTTTTTT,CASSLRGARSGELFF
TRBV2,once,.,TRBJ2-5,TGTGCCAGCAGTGAGAGACCACTACAAGAGACCCAGTACTTC,CASSERPLQETQYF
TRBV7-8,.,.,TRBJ2-2,TGTGCCAGCACCCCGAGGCGCGGATACACCGGGGAGCTGTTTTTT,CASTPRRGYTGELFF
TRBV6-1,few,TRBD1,TRBJ1-4,TGTGCCAGCAGTACGGTACAGGGGCAGGCTGAAAAACTGTTTTTT,CASSTVQGQAEKLFF
TRBV7-2,.,.,TRBJ2-3,TGTGCCAGCAGCTTAGCTTTCGGGGTTCCCATTGAAAACACAGATACGCAGTATTTT,CASSLAFGVPIENTDTQYF
TRBV10-3,.,.,TRBJ2-3,TGTGCCATCAGAAGAGATAACAGGGATCCAGATACGCAGTATTTT,CAIRRDNRDPDTQYF
TRBV29-1,.,.,TRBJ1-3,TGCAGCGTTATATCGACAGCGGGGGCTAACACCATATATTTT,CSVISTAGANTIYF
TRBV2,once,TRBD1,TRBJ1-1,TGTGCCAGCAGTGTAAATCCACAGGGGGTTGAAGCTTTCTTT,CASSVNPQGVEAFF
TRBV12-5,.,TRBD2,TRBJ2-5,TGTGCTAGTGGTTTCCGGACTAGCGGGGCGGAGTACTTC,CASGFRTSGAEYF
TRBV7-9,.,.,TRBJ2-3,TGTGCCAGCAGCTTACTTAGCGGCCGCACAGATACGCAGTATTTT,CASSLLSGRTDTQYF
TRBV11-2,.,TRBD1,TRBJ1-2,TGTGCCAGCAGCTTAGTAGGGACAGCCAACTATGGCTACACCTTC,CASSLVGTANYGYTF
TRBV19,.,.,TRBJ1-2,TGTGCCAGTAGTATCCCGCCCGAGAACTATGGCTACACCTTC,CASSIPPENYGYTF
TRBV9,.,.,TRBJ2-5,TGTGCCAGCAGCGTAGCGTTGTCGGTTCAGTACTTC,CASSVALSVQYF
TRBV5-1,.,.,TRBJ1-1,TGCGCCAGCAGCTTGGCCGTGTCTAGGTCGACTGAAGCTTTCTTT,CASSLAVSRSTEAFF
TRBV5-1,.,TRBD2,TRBJ2-1,TGCGCCAGCAGCTTGAAGGCGGGGGGTGGGAATGAGCAGTTCTTC,CASSLKAGGGNEQFF
TRBV9,.,.,TRBJ2-5,TGTGCCAGCAGCCAAGGCGGGACTGATGGGGAGACCCAGTACTTC,CASSQGGTDGETQYF
TRBV2,.,.,TRBJ2-1,TGTGCCAGCAGTGAAAGGACAGATGTTAATGAGCAGTTCTTC,CASSERTDVNEQFF
TRBV7-8,.,.,TRBJ2-1,TGTGCCAGTCTCGGGGGTCGGCTTCCGAGCTCCTACAATGAGCAGTTCTTC,CASLGGRLPSSYNEQFF
TRBV25-1,once,.,TRBJ2-5,TGTGCCAGCAGTCGCCCTACCACAAGGGGGGGTCGGGAGACCCAGTACTTC,CASSRPTTRGGRETQYF
TRBV5-4,.,.,TRBJ2-5,TGTGCCAGCAGCGGAGGGGGGGGACAGGCCCCTGAAGAGACCCAGTACTTC,CASSGGGGQAPEETQYF
TRBV5-6,.,.,TRBJ2-5,TGTGCCAGCAGCTTAATCGGAGGAGAAGAGACCCAGTACTTC,CASSLIGGEETQYF
TRBV2,.,.,TRBJ2-1,TGTGCCAGCAGTGGGGGGCACTACAATGAGCAGTTCTTC,CASSGGHYNEQFF
TRBV6-6,.,.,TRBJ2-3,TGTGCCAGCAGTTACGGACAGCTCGTTTCAGATACGCAGTATTTT,CASSYGQLVSDTQYF
TRBV7-9,.,.,TRBJ2-2,TGTGCCAGCAGCCCTCTCCAGGGGGGTACCGGGGAGCTGTTTTTT,CASSPLQGGTGELFF
TRBV28,.,.,TRBJ1-1,TGTGCCAGCAGCCCCGCAGGTCGGGAAGCTTTCTTT,CASSPAGREAFF
TRBV10-3,few,.,TRBJ1-4,TGTGCCATCAGTGGGAGGGAAGGTGATGAAAAACTGTTTTTT,CAISGREGDEKLFF
TRBV28,.,TRBD1,TRBJ1-4,TGTGCCAGCAGTTTGTGGCAGGGGGACGAAAAACTGTTTTTT,CASSLWQGDEKLFF
TRBV28,.,.,TRBJ1-2,TGTGCCAGCGGGCTTGGGCAGATCTATGGCTACACCTTC,CASGLGQIYGYTF
TRBV19,.,TRBD1,TRBJ1-1,TGTGCCAGTACAAAGGGACAGCCAGGGGATACTGAAGCTTTCTTT,CASTKGQPGDTEAFF
TRBV5-1,.,TRBD1,TRBJ2-7,TGCGCCAGCAGCTTGTCCACACAGGGGGAAGGCTACGAGCAGTACTTC,CASSLSTQGEGYEQYF
TRBV11-2,.,.,TRBJ2-5,TGTGCCAGCAGCTTTGGCCAGGGCCAAGAGACCCAGTACTTC,CASSFGQGQETQYF
TRBV28,.,TRBD1,TRBJ1-5,TGTGCCAGCCTAACAGGGGTTGGAAGTAATCAGCCCCAGCATTTT,CASLTGVGSNQPQHF
TRBV11-3,.,TRBD2,TRBJ2-1,TGTGCCAGCAGCCCCCTGGCGGGAGGGTCCTACAATGAGCAGTTCTTC,CASSPLAGGSYNEQFF
TRBV11-2,.,.,TRBJ2-3,TGTGCCAGCAGCTTAGGAATTAGCGGCACAGATACGCAGTATTTT,CASSLGISGTDTQYF
TRBV6-4,.,TRBD1,TRBJ1-2,TGTGCCAGCAGTGACTCGACAGGGGATGGCTACACCTTC,CASSDSTGDGYTF
TRBV11-3,.,TRBD1,TRBJ1-1,TGTGCCAGCAGCCTAATAACAGGGGGAGGGACTGAAGCTTTCTTT,CASSLITGGGTEAFF
TRBV4-1,.,TRBD2,TRBJ2-3,TGCGCCAGCAGCCCCAGCGTGAATAGCGGGAACACAGATACGCAGTATTTT,CASSPSVNSGNTDTQYF
TRBV6-4,.,.,TRBJ1-2,TGTGCCAGCAGTGACGCGGCGTCTAACTATGGCTACACCTTC,CASSDAASNYGYTF
TRBV11-2,few,.,TRBJ1-5,TGTGCCAGCAGCTTATCCAGTGCCAGCAATCAGCCCCAGCATTTT,CASSLSSASNQPQHF